This TCR beta chain was sequenced during a study of control samples from healthy donors and cancer patients. Some clones are missing from TCRdb's copy, which holds only in-frame ones; the method was immunoSEQ multiplex PCR. The sample holds over 100,000 clones, over 85% seen once. The CDR3 runs 13 residues. The V end lost 6 bases, the J end lost 1 base, and 6 bases lay between the germline ends. The chain has TRBV12-3 or TRBV12-4 and TRBJ2-2; no reliable D call. The sample was blood. The sequence was obtained from a man aged 18-30 years in good health. CDR3 amino acids: CASRPGNTGELFF. DNA of the CDR3: TGTGCCAGCAGGCCAGGGAACACCGGGGAGCTGTTTTTT.